This T cell receptor (beta chain) was found in a study of tumor-infiltrating lymphocytes in primary liver carcinoma. This CDR3 has 14 amino acids. J lost 8 bases, V lost 4 bases, and 6 bases had no gene match. Germline V gives CDR1 MNHEY, CDR2 SVGAGI. A primer in the constant region served to generate TCR beta cDNA from roughly 520 ng of total RNA. ARM-PCR was slightly modified, and three nested multiplex PCR rounds with it gave rise to the TCR beta libraries. Each of the first two PCR rounds ran approximately 11 cycles with TRBV1-TRBV30 forward and C-beta reverse primers. TCRdb redid the calling of the multiplex PCR reads with MiXCR, one entry per CDR3 protein. The sample contains tens of thousands of distinct CDR3 sequences, 70% to 85% of which appear only once. Without any cell sorting, about 20-32 mg of bulk tissue yielded co-extracted RNA and DNA. Surgical resection served as treatment for the primary liver carcinoma of these patients.

With respect to this clonotype: Because the CDR3 is missing its conserved closing phenylalanine or tryptophan, this is likely a read error.

This clonotype was sampled from a middle-aged man with primary liver carcinoma and hepatitis B virus infection. The rearrangement links TRBV6-5 to TRBJ2-1; 9 bases fit TRBD1. The sequencing sample was made of liver tumor tissue from sampling region 5. Subset indicated: tumor region T5, tumor centre. For the CDR3, the DNA is TGTGCCAGCAGTTGGCAGGACAGGGGCGATGAGCAGTTCTTA. This gives the protein CASSWQDRGDEQFL.